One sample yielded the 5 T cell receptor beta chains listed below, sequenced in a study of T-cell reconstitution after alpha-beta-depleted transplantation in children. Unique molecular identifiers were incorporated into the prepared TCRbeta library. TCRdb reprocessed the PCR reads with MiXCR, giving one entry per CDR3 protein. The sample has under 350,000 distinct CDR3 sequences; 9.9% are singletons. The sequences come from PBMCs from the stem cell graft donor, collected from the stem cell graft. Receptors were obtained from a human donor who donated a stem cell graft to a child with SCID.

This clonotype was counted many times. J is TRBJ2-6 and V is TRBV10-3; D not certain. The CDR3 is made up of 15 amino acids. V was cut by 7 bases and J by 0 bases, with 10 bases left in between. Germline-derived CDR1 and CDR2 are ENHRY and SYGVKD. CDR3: CAITQSRSGANVLTF. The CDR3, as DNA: TGTGCCATCACCCAAAGCCGCTCTGGGGCCAACGTCCTGACTTTC.

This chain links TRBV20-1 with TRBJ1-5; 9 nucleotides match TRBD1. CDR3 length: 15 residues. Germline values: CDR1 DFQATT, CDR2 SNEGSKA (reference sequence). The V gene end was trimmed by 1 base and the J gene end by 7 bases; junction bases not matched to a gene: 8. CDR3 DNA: TGCAGTGCTAGAGCAGGACAGGGGCCATGGCAGCCCCAGCATTTT. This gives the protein CSARAGQGPWQPQHF.

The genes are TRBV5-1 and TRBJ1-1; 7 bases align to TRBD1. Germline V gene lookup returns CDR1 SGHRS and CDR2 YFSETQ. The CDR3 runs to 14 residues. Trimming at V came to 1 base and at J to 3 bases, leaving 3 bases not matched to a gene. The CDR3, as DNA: TGCGCCAGCAGCTTGTACCAGGGGGACACTGAAGCTTTCTTT. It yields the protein CASSLYQGDTEAFF.

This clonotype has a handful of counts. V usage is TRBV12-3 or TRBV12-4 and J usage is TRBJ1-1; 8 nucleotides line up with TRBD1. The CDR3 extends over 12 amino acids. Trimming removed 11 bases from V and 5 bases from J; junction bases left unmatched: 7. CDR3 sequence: CASTGGGTEAFF. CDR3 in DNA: TGTGCCTCAACAGGGGGAGGAACTGAAGCTTTCTTT.

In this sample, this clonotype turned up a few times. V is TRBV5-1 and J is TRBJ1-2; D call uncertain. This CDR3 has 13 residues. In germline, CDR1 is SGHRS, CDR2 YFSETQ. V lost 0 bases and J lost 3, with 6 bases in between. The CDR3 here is CASSLGGHYGYTF. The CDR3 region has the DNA TGCGCCAGCAGCTTGGGCGGGCACTATGGCTACACCTTC.